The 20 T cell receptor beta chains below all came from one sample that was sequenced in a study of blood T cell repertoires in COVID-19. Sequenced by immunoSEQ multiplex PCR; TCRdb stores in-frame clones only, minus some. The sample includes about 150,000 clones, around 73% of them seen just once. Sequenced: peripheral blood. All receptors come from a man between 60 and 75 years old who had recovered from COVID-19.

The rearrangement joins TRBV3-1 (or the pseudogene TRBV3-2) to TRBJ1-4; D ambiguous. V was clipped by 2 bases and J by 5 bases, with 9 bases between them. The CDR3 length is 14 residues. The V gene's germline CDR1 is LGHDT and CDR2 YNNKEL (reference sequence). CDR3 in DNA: TGTGCCAGCAGCCAATCGGTTAAAAATGAAAAACTGTTTTTT. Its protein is CASSQSVKNEKLFF.

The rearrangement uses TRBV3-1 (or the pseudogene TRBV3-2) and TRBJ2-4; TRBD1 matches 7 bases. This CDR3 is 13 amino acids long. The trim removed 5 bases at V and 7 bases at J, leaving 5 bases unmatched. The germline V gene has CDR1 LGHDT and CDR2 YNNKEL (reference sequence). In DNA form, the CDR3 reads TGTGCCAGCAGCGTTACAGGGGTGAACATTCAGTACTTC. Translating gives CASSVTGVNIQYF.

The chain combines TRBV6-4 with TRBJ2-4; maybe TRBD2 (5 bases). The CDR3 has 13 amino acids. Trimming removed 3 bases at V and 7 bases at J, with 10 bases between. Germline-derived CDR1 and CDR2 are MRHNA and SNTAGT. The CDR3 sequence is CASSESPGNIQYF. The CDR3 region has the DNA TGTGCCAGCAGTGAGTCGCCGGGGAACATTCAGTACTTC.

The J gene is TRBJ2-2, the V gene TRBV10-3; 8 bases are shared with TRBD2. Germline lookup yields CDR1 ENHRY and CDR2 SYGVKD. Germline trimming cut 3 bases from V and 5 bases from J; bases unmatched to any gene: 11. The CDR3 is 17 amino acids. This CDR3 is CAISDTAGGLQTGELFF. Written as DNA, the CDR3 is TGTGCCATCAGTGACACTGCGGGGGGCTTACAGACCGGGGAGCTGTTTTTT.

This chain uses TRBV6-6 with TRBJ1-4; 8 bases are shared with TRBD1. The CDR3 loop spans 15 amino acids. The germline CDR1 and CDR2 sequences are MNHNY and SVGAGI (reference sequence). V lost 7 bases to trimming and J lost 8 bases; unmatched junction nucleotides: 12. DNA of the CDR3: TGTGCCAGCAAACACCCCGGGACAGGAGCGGAAAAACTGTTTTTT. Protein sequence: CASKHPGTGAEKLFF.

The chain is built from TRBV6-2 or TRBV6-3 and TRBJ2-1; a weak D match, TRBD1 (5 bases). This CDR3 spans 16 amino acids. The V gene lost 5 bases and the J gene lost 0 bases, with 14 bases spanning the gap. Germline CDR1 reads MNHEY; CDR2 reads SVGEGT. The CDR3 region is CASSGADRSSYNEQFF. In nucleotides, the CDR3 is TGTGCCAGCAGTGGGGCAGACCGGAGCTCCTACAATGAGCAGTTCTTC.

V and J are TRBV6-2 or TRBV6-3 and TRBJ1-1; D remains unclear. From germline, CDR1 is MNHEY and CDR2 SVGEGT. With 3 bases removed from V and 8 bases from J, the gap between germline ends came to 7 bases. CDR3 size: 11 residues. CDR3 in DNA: TGTGCCAGCAGTTATCAGGTAGAAGCTTTCTTT. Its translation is CASSYQVEAFF.

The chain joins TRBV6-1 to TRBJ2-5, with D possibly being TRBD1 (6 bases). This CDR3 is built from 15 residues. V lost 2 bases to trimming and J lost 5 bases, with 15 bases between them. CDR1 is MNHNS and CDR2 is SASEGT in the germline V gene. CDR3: CASSERAGVRETQYF. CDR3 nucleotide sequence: TGTGCCAGCAGTGAAAGGGCAGGGGTGAGGGAGACCCAGTACTTC.

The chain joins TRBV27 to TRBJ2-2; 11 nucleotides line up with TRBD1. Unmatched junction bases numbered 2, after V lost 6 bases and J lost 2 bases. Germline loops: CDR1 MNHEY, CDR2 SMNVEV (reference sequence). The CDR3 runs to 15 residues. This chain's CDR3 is CASRGTGGNTGELFF. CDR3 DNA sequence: TGTGCCAGCAGGGGGACAGGGGGTAACACCGGGGAGCTGTTTTTT.

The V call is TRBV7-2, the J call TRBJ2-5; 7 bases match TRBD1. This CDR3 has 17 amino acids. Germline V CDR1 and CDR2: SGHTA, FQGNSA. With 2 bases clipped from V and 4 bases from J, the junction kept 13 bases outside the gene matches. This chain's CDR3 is CASSLRFRTGGTETQYF. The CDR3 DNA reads TGTGCCAGCAGCTTAAGATTCCGGACAGGAGGTACAGAGACCCAGTACTTC.

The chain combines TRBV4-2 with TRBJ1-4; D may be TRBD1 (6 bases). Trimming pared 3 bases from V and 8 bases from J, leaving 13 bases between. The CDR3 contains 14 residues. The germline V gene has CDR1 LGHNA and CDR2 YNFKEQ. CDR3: CASSHRTGKEKLFF. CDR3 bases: TGTGCCAGCAGCCACCGCACAGGGAAGGAAAAACTGTTTTTT.

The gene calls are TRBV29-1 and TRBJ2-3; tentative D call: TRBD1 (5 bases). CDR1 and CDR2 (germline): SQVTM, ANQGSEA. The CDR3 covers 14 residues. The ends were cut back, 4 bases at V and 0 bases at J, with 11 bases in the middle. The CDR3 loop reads CSVGSGPSTDTQYF. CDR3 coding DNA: TGCAGCGTTGGTTCAGGGCCTAGCACAGATACGCAGTATTTT.

The CDR3 sequence is CASSANGQGREQYF. Written as DNA, the CDR3 is TGTGCCAGCAGCGCTAACGGACAGGGACGAGAGCAGTACTTC. The rearrangement joins TRBV7-9 to TRBJ2-7; 8 bases line up with TRBD1. Trimming at V came to 5 bases and at J to 7 bases, leaving 10 bases not matched to a gene. CDR1 is SEHNR, CDR2 FQNEAQ, per germline (reference sequence). The CDR3 has 14 residues.

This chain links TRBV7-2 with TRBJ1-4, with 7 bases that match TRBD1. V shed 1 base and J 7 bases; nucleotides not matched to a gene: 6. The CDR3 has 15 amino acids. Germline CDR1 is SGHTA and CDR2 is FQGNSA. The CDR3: CASSLVAGGGEKLFF. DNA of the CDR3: TGTGCCAGCAGCTTAGTGGCAGGGGGTGGTGAAAAACTGTTTTTT.

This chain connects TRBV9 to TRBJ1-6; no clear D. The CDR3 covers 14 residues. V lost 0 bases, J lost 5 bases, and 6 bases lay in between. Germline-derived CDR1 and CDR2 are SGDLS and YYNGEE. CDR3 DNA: TGTGCCAGCAGCGTAGGCCCAGATAATTCACCCCTCCACTTT. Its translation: CASSVGPDNSPLHF.

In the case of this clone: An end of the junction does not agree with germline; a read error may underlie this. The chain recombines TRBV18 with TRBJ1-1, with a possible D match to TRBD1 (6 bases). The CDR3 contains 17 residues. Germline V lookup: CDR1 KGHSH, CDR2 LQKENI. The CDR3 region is CASPPDNNRVMNTEAFF. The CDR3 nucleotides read TGTGCCAGCCCACCGGATAATAACAGGGTCATGAACACTGAAGCTTTCTTT.

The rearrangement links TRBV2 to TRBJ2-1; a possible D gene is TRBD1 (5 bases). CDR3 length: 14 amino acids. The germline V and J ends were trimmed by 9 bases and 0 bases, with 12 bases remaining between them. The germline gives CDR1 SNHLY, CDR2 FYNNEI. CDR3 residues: CASSGSGSYNEQFF. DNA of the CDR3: TGTGCCAGTTCAGGGTCCGGCTCCTACAATGAGCAGTTCTTC. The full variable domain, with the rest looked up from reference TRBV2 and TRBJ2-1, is EPEVTQTPSHQVTQMGQEVILRCVPISNHLYFYWYRQILGQKVEFLVSFYNNEISEKSEIFDDQFSVERPDGSNFTLKIRSTKLEDSAMYFCASSGSGSYNEQFFGPGTRLTVL.

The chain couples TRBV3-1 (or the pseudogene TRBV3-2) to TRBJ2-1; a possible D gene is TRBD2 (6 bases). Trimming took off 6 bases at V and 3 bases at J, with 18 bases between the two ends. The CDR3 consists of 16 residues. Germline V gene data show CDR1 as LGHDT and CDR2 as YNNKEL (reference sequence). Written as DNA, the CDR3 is TGTGCCAGCAGTCTCCCCGCCGGGCGGGACTACAATGAGCAGTTCTTC. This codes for CASSLPAGRDYNEQFF.

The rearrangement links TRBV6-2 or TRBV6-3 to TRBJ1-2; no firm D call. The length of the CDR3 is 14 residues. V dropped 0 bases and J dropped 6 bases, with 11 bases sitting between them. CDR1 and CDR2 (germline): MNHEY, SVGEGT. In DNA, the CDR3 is TGTGCCAGCAGTTACTCAGGAGGGAGAGATGGCTACACCTTC. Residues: CASSYSGGRDGYTF.

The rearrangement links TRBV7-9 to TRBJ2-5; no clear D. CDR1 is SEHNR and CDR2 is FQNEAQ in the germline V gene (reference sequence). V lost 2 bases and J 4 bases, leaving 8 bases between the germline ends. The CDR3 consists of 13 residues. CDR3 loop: CASSLNTGETQYF. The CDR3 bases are TGTGCCAGCAGCTTAAATACGGGAGAGACCCAGTACTTC.